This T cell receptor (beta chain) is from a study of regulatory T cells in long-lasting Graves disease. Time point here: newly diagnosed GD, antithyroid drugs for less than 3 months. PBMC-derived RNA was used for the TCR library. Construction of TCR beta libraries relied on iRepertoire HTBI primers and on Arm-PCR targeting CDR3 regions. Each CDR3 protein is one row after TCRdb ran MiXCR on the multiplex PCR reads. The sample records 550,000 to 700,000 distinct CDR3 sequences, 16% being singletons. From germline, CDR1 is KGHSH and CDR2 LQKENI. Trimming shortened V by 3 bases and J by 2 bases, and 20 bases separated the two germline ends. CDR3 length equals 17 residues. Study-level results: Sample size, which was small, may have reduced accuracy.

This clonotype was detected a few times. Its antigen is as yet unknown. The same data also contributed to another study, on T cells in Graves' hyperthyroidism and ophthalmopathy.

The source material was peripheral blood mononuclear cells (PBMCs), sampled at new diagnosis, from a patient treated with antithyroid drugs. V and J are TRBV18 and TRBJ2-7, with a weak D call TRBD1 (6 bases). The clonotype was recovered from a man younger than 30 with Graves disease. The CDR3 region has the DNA TGTGCCAGCTCACCGGGAAACGGACAGCTTTCGGCCTACGAGCAGTACTTC. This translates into CASSPGNGQLSAYEQYF.